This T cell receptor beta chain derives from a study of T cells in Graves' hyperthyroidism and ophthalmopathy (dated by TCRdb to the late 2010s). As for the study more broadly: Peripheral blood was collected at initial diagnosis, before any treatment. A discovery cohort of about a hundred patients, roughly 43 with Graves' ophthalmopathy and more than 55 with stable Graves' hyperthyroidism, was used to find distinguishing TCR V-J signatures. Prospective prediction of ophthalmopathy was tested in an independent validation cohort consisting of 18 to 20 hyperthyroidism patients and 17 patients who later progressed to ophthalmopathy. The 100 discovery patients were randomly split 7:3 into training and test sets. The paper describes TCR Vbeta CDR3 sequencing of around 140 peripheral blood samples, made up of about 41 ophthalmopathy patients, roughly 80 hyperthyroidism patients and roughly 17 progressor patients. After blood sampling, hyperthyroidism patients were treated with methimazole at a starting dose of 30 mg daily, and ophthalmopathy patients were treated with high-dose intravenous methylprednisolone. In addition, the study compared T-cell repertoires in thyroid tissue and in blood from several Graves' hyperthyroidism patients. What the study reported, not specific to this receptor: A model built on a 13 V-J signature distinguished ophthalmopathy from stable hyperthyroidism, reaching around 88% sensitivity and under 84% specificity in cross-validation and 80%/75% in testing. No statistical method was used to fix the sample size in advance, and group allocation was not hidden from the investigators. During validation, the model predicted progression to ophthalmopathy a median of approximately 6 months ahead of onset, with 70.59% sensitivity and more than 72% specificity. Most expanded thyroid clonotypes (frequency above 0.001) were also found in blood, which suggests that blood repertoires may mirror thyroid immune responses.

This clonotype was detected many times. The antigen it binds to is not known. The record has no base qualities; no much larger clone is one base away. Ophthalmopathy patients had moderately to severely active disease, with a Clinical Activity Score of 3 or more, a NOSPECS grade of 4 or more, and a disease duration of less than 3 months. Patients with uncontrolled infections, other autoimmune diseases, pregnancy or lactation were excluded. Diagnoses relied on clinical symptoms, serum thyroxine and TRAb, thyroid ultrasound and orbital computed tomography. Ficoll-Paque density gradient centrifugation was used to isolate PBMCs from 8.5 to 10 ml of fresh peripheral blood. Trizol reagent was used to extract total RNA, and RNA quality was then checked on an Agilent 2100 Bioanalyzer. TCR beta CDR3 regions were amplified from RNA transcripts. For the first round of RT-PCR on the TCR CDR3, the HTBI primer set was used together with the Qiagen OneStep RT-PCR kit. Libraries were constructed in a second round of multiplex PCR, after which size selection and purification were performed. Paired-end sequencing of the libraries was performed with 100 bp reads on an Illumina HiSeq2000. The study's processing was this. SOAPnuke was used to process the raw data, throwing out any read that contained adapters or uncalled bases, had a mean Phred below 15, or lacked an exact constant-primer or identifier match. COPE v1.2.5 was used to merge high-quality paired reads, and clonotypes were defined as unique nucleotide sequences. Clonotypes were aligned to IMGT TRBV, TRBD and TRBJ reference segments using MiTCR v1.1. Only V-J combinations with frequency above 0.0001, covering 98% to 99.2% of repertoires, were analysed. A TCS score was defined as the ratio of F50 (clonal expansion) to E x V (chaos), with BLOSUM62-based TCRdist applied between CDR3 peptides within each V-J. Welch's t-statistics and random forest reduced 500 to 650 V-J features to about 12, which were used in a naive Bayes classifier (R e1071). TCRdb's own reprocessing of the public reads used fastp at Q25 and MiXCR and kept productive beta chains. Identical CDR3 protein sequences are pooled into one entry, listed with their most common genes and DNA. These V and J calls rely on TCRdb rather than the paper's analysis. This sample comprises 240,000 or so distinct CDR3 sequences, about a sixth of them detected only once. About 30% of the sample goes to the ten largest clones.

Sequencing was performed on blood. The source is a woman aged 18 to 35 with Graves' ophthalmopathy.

The base sequence is TGTGCCAGCAGTGACAGATACACAGATACGCAGTATTTT. Its protein reads: CASSDRYTDTQYF. Recombination connected TRBV2 to TRBJ2-3; no D gene call is confident. At the junction V is shortened by 3 bases and J by 2 bases, with 6 bases in between. Reading from cysteine to phenylalanine, the CDR3 counts 13 amino acids. Here the CDR3 DNA is all that survives: 39 bases in frame from base 1. According to the germline V gene, CDR1 reads SNHLY and CDR2 reads FYNNEI.